The rows below give T cell receptor beta chains drawn from one sample of a study of graft-versus-host responses after intestinal transplantation. TCRdb keeps only in-frame clones here, not all; method: immunoSEQ multiplex PCR. The repertoire has approximately 110,000 clones, approximately 94% of them found once; the top ten carry about 0.25%. These TCRs are of unknown antigen specificity. Sequences were derived from unstimulated CD4+ T cells sorted from spleen or lymph node cells, sampled before transplant. These receptors all come from a human donor who was the organ donor for an intestinal transplant. CDR3s include the opening cysteine and the closing phenylalanine or tryptophan. A D gene is named only where the DNA matches it firmly. Some rows mark clone size as missing; the rest say once, few, many or name a class of expanded clone.

-,TRBD1,TRBV19,TRBJ2-2,TGTGCCGGTAGGGGGCCCGGGGAGCTGTTTTTT,CAGRGPGELFF
-,-,TRBV27,TRBJ1-2,TGTGCCAGCCGAGACCCTTCCGCAGGGAAGGATGGCTACACCTTC,CASRDPSAGKDGYTF
-,TRBD1,TRBV7-6,TRBJ2-3,TGTGCCAGCAGTCCGGACAGGGAGAGCACAGATACGCAGTATTTT,CASSPDRESTDTQYF
-,-,TRBV5-1,TRBJ1-2,TGCGCCAGCAGCGGGGGATCCAGCGGATATGGCTACACCTTC,CASSGGSSGYGYTF
-,TRBD2,TRBV7-2,TRBJ2-2,TGTGCCAGCAGCTTAGCGGCCCAACTAGCGTCGAACACCGGGGAGCTGTTTTTT,CASSLAAQLASNTGELFF
-,-,TRBV20-1,TRBJ1-2,TGCAGTGCTGCGACAGAGAATGGCTACGCCTTC,CSAATENGYAF
-,-,TRBV28,TRBJ2-2,TGTGCCAGCATCCCTAGGCTCAGCACCGGGGAGCTGTTTTTT,CASIPRLSTGELFF
once,-,TRBV4-1,TRBJ2-1,TGCGCCAGCAGCCAAGCTGGTAGCGGCCCCTACAATGAGCAGTTCTTC,CASSQAGSGPYNEQFF
few,-,TRBV6-5,TRBJ1-5,TGTGCCAGCAGTGAACAGGGCAATCAGCCCCAGCATTTT,CASSEQGNQPQHF
-,-,TRBV7-2,TRBJ2-5,TGTGCCAGCAGATTAGAAGGGACCCAGTACTTC,CASRLEGTQYF
-,-,TRBV27,TRBJ1-1,TGTGCCAGCGGTCGATGGAGACAGGCTGAAGCTTTCTTT,CASGRWRQAEAFF
-,-,TRBV27,TRBJ2-7,TGTGCCAGCAGCATGGGAACCCCTAGGGGGGAGCAGTACTTC,CASSMGTPRGEQYF
-,-,TRBV18,TRBJ2-5,TGTGCCAGCTCACCAGCACTAGACGAAGAGACCCAGTACTTC,CASSPALDEETQYF
once,TRBD1,TRBV5-1,TRBJ1-4,TGCGCCAGCAGCTTACTACAGGGGAGGGAACTGTTTTTT,CASSLLQGRELFF
-,-,TRBV7-2,TRBJ2-4,TGTGCCAGTACACCAGGGAACGAAAACATTCAGTACTTC,CASTPGNENIQYF
-,TRBD2,TRBV10-1,TRBJ2-7,TGCGCCAGCGCAGCTAGCGGGAGGGCTGAAGGAGAGCAGTACTTC,CASAASGRAEGEQYF
-,-,TRBV28,TRBJ1-2,TGTGCCAGCAGCCCCACAGGGATTAACTATGGCTACACCTTC,CASSPTGINYGYTF
-,TRBD1,TRBV18,TRBJ1-1,TGTGCCAGCTCACCTCGGACAGGGAACACTGAAGCTTTCTTT,CASSPRTGNTEAFF
-,-,TRBV2,TRBJ2-4,TGTGCCACCGAGGACAGACTAGCCAAAAACATTCAGTACTTC,CATEDRLAKNIQYF
-,TRBD1,TRBV7-3,TRBJ2-3,TGTGCCAGCAGCACAGGGGGCACAGATACGCAGTATTTT,CASSTGGTDTQYF
-,TRBD2,TRBV4-2,TRBJ2-2,TGTGCCAGCAGCCAAGATACTAGCGGGAGCGACACCGGGGAGCTGTTTTTT,CASSQDTSGSDTGELFF
few,-,TRBV10-3,TRBJ2-7,TGTGCCATCAGTGAGACAGCGGACGAGCAGTACTTC,CAISETADEQYF
-,TRBD2,TRBV5-4,TRBJ2-7,TGTGCCAGCAGCTTGGCCCTAGCGGGAGGTACCTACGAGCAGTACTTC,CASSLALAGGTYEQYF
-,-,TRBV7-2,TRBJ2-2,TGTGCCAGCAGCTTTTTCGGCCCGAACACCGGGGAGCTGTTTTTT,CASSFFGPNTGELFF
-,-,TRBV7-2,TRBJ1-3,TGTGCCAGCAGCCTAAATAGGGACACCATATATTTT,CASSLNRDTIYF
-,-,TRBV28,TRBJ2-3,TGTGCCATCTCTCGGGGGAACACAGATACGCAGTATTTT,CAISRGNTDTQYF
-,-,TRBV15,TRBJ1-5,TGTGCCACCAGCAGAGGGGTCCTTAGCAATCAGCCCCAGCATTTT,CATSRGVLSNQPQHF
-,TRBD2,TRBV2,TRBJ2-7,TGTGCCAGCAGTCCGGGACTAGCGACAGGCTACGAGCAGTACTTC,CASSPGLATGYEQYF
-,-,TRBV6-4,TRBJ1-5,TGTGCCAGCAGTATACAGGTCCCGGGGCAGCCCCAGCATTTT,CASSIQVPGQPQHF
-,-,TRBV6-5,TRBJ1-5,TGTGCCAGCAGTGAACCCGGGACTTATCAGCCCCAGCATTTT,CASSEPGTYQPQHF